The 18 T cell receptor beta chains listed next were all sequenced from one sample in a study of cytomegalovirus exposure and HLA in healthy donors. The PCR ran on 60 Vbeta and 13 Jbeta primers. TCRdb's copy holds only in-frame clones and misses some; the assay was immunoSEQ multiplex PCR. The sample carries about 140,000 clones, about 75% recorded once. The sample comprised PBMCs. The receptors originated from a woman in her 30s in good health and CMV-seronegative.

As DNA, the CDR3 is TGTGCCAGCAGCCCCACCTCAGGGCGCCCGATCACAGATACGCAGTATTTT. Amino acids: CASSPTSGRPITDTQYF. This rearrangement joins TRBV4-2 to TRBJ2-3; a possible D gene is TRBD1 (5 bases). The germline V gene has CDR1 LGHNA and CDR2 YNFKEQ. The CDR3 sequence is 17 residues long. Trimming left V 4 bases short and J 2 bases short, with 19 bases between.

The genes are TRBV28 and TRBJ1-6; the match to TRBD1 covers 7 bases. The CDR3 sequence is 14 residues long. Germline V CDR1 and CDR2: MDHEN, SYDVKM. V was clipped by 8 bases and J by 10 bases; unmatched bases: 11. The CDR3 sequence: CASDYGQESSPLHF. DNA for the CDR3: TGTGCCAGCGACTACGGACAGGAGAGCTCACCCCTCCACTTT. Drawing the rest from reference TRBV28 and TRBJ1-6, the complete variable domain is DVKVTQSSRYLVKRTGEKVFLECVQDMDHENMFWYRQDPGLGLRLIYFSYDVKMKEKGDIPEGYSVSREKKERFSLILESASTNQTSMYLCASDYGQESSPLHFGNGTRLTVT.

The rearrangement links TRBV5-4 to TRBJ2-5, with 7 bases matching TRBD2. Germline values: CDR1 SGHNT, CDR2 YYREEE (reference sequence). CDR3 length: 16 amino acids. V was pared by 0 bases and J by 2 bases, with 7 bases of the junction left unmatched. The CDR3 spells CASSLEGWGLQETQYF. In nucleotides, the CDR3 is TGTGCCAGCAGCTTGGAGGGCTGGGGACTACAAGAGACCCAGTACTTC.

V gene TRBV5-4 combines with J gene TRBJ2-7; 8 nucleotides align to TRBD2. This CDR3 is 14 amino acids long. V dropped 2 bases and J dropped 5; count of bases not matched to a gene: 6. Germline values: CDR1 SGHNT, CDR2 YYREEE (reference sequence). CDR3 amino acids: CASSFGGGRDEQYF. The CDR3 nucleotides are TGTGCCAGCAGCTTCGGGGGGGGCCGAGACGAGCAGTACTTC.

V and J are TRBV21-1 and TRBJ2-5; the table assigns TRBD1, which was not confirmed against the DNA. The end of the DNA is better explained by TRBJ2-7, so the J call may be wrong. TRBV21-1 is labeled a pseudogene. The CDR3 loop spans 16 amino acids. The CDR3 DNA follows: TGTGCCAGCAGCAATGGACAAGGGTTCACCTTTTACGAGCAGTACTTC. Its translation is CASSNGQGFTFYEQYF.

In this sample, this clone turned up a few times. The J gene is TRBJ1-5, the V gene TRBV6-1; the match to TRBD1 covers 9 bases. Trimming at V came to 4 bases and at J to 0 bases, leaving 1 base not matched to a gene. Germline V lookup: CDR1 MNHNS, CDR2 SASEGT. This CDR3 comprises 15 residues. The CDR3 bases are TGTGCCAGCAGTGGACAGGGGGTTAGCAATCAGCCCCAGCATTTT. As protein: CASSGQGVSNQPQHF.

The gene calls are TRBV2 and TRBJ2-2; maybe TRBD2 (5 bases). This CDR3 spans 13 amino acids. Germline loops: CDR1 SNHLY, CDR2 FYNNEI. The V gene lost 6 bases and the J gene lost 6 bases, with 11 bases spanning the gap. The CDR3 sequence is CASRELVAGELFF. CDR3 bases: TGTGCCAGCAGGGAACTAGTGGCCGGGGAGCTGTTTTTT.

This chain uses TRBV28 with TRBJ2-7, with 7 bases fitting TRBD1. This CDR3 comprises 12 residues. J lost 4 bases, V lost 4 bases, and 1 base had no gene match. The V gene's germline CDR1 is MDHEN and CDR2 SYDVKM. CDR3 protein: CASSSGGYEQYV. The CDR3 DNA reads TGTGCCAGCAGTTCAGGGGGTTACGAGCAGTACGTC.

This clone was counted only a few times. The CDR3 DNA sequence: TGCGCCAGCAGCGTCCAACTGCCCCGGGCCTACAATGAGCAGTTCTTC. Translation gives CASSVQLPRAYNEQFF. This chain uses TRBV5-1 with TRBJ2-1; D ambiguous. The germline V gene has CDR1 SGHRS and CDR2 YFSETQ. Trimming stripped 4 bases from V and 2 bases from J, with 16 bases between. The CDR3 length is 16 residues.

Points on this clone: A read error may account for a junction end that differs from germline. This sequence joins TRBV29-1 and TRBJ1-2; the match to TRBD1 covers 9 bases. Germline CDR1 is SQVTM and CDR2 is ANQGSEA. CDR3 length: 12 amino acids. The CDR3 loop reads CSGGDRDYDYTF. The DNA of the CDR3 is TGCAGCGGAGGGGACAGGGACTATGACTACACCTTC.

The chain joins TRBV10-2 to TRBJ1-3; D unresolved. Germline CDR1 reads WSHSY; CDR2 reads SAAADI. Trimming took off 5 bases at V and 4 bases at J, with 12 bases between the two ends. CDR3 length equals 14 residues. The CDR3: CASSPSDFGNTIYF. CDR3 sequence (DNA): TGCGCCAGCAGTCCTAGCGACTTCGGAAACACCATATATTTT.

Comments on this clone: One junction end does not reproduce the germline sequence, and a read error may be involved. This chain's CDR3 is CSSSLVLAGPTDTQYF. The CDR3 DNA follows: TGTTCCAGCAGCTTAGTACTAGCGGGACCCACAGATACGCAGTATTTT. The rearrangement joins TRBV7-9 to TRBJ2-3; 10 nucleotides align to TRBD2. Germline CDR1 SEHNR, CDR2 FQNEAQ (reference sequence). The CDR3 totals 16 residues.

This rearrangement joins TRBV6-6 to TRBJ1-5, with 8 bases aligning to TRBD1. Germline trimming cut 4 bases from V and 4 bases from J; bases unmatched to any gene: 3. From germline, CDR1 is MNHNY and CDR2 SVGAGI (reference sequence). CDR3 length: 14 residues. The CDR3 spells CASSWDRSNQPQHF. In DNA form, the CDR3 reads TGTGCCAGCAGTTGGGACAGGAGTAATCAGCCCCAGCATTTT.

The gene calls are TRBV7-2 and TRBJ1-5; D is uncertain. This CDR3 contains 14 residues. Germline V gene data show CDR1 as SGHTA and CDR2 as FQGNSA. V lost 5 bases and J lost 0, with 8 bases in between. The CDR3 loop is CASSPYYSNQPQHF. CDR3 in DNA: TGTGCCAGCAGCCCCTATTATAGCAATCAGCCCCAGCATTTT.

This chain connects TRBV5-5 to TRBJ1-1, with TRBD1 matching 9 bases. CDR1 is SGHKS and CDR2 is YYEKEE in the germline V gene (reference sequence). Trimming at V came to 3 bases and at J to 1 base, leaving 4 bases not matched to a gene. The CDR3 loop spans 15 amino acids. The CDR3 sequence: CASSSLQGANTEAFF. In DNA, the CDR3 is TGTGCCAGCAGCTCACTACAGGGGGCGAACACTGAAGCTTTCTTT.

The chain employs TRBV7-2 and TRBJ2-1, with 9 nucleotides matching TRBD2. The ends lost 1 base at V and 9 bases at J; junction bases unmatched: 7. CDR3 length: 15 amino acids. The germline V gene has CDR1 SGHTA and CDR2 FQGNSA. The CDR3 is CASSLGGTSYGEQFF. The CDR3 DNA reads as TGTGCCAGCAGCTTAGGCGGGACTAGCTATGGTGAGCAGTTCTTC.

This rearrangement joins TRBV11-3 to TRBJ2-4; D is unresolved. Trimming pared 4 bases from V and 9 bases from J, leaving 16 bases between. The CDR3 is made up of 14 amino acids. CDR1 and CDR2 from the germline V gene are SGHNT and YENEEA. The CDR3 coding sequence is TGTGCCAGCAGCTCCCCCGCGACCCCAGGCATTCAGTACTTC. Its translation: CASSSPATPGIQYF.

The CDR3 sequence: CASSLGSTGTSPDTQYF. DNA of the CDR3: TGTGCCAGCAGCTTAGGATCCACAGGGACATCACCAGATACGCAGTATTTT. The gene calls are TRBV11-1 and TRBJ2-3; maybe TRBD1 (6 bases). Trimming pared 1 base from V and 4 bases from J, leaving 18 bases between. This CDR3 is built from 17 residues. Germline-derived CDR1 and CDR2 are SGHAT and FQDESV (reference sequence).